The 30 T cell receptor beta chains given below trace back to one sample, sequenced in a study of blood T cell repertoires in COVID-19. Clones were read by immunoSEQ multiplex PCR, and TCRdb kept only the in-frame ones, dropping some. The data contain approximately 62,000 clones, around 89% of them singletons. Sequenced material: peripheral blood. These TCRs come from a human donor with active COVID-19. The donor label of this sample is uncertain.

This clone was detected only once. The CDR3 loop is CSASPYAGTPSTDTQYF. The CDR3 DNA follows: TGCAGTGCTAGTCCTTATGCCGGGACACCAAGCACAGATACGCAGTATTTT. This chain uses TRBV20-1 with TRBJ2-3; D may be TRBD1 (6 bases). The CDR3 is 17 amino acids. Between the trimmed V and J ends, which lost 3 bases and 0 bases, there was a span of 19 bases. CDR1 DFQATT and CDR2 SNEGSKA come from the germline V gene (reference sequence).

The CDR3 DNA follows: TGCGCGGCCGAAGTTTGGACTGAAGCTTTCTTT. Amino acids: CAAEVWTEAFF. The chain couples TRBV29-1 to TRBJ1-1; no clear D gene. The germline V gene encodes CDR1 SQVTM and CDR2 ANQGSEA. The CDR3 length is 11 residues.

The V call is TRBV27, the J call TRBJ2-2, with 8 nucleotides matching TRBD1. The CDR3 has 15 residues. Germline lookup yields CDR1 MNHEY and CDR2 SMNVEV (reference sequence). Unmatched junction bases numbered 1, after V lost 3 bases and J lost 1 base. The CDR3 DNA sequence: TGTGCCAGCAGTTTTGGGACAGGGAACACCGGGGAGCTGTTTTTT. The encoded protein is CASSFGTGNTGELFF.

The gene calls are TRBV7-2 and TRBJ2-7; TRBD1 is a possible D gene (6 bases). This CDR3 comprises 14 residues. Germline assignment: CDR1 SGHTA and CDR2 FQGNSA. V lost 1 base and J lost 5, with 12 bases in between. The CDR3 protein is CASSLDTGTNEQYF. In nucleotides, the CDR3 is TGTGCCAGCAGCTTAGACACAGGGACAAACGAGCAGTACTTC.

The chain combines TRBV28 with TRBJ2-7; D remains ambiguous. In germline, CDR1 is MDHEN, CDR2 SYDVKM. The CDR3 length is 12 residues. The CDR3 here is CPPFYIQYEQYF. The CDR3 coding sequence is TGTCCGCCATTTTACATACAATACGAGCAGTACTTC.

The chain combines TRBV18 with TRBJ2-1, with TRBD1 matching 9 bases. Germline loops: CDR1 KGHSH, CDR2 LQKENI. The V gene end was trimmed by 3 bases and the J gene end by 5 bases; junction bases not matched to a gene: 5. The CDR3 is 15 residues long. In DNA form, the CDR3 reads TGTGCCAGCTCACCGGACAGGGGTCGCAACAATGAGCAGTTCTTC. Translating it yields CASSPDRGRNNEQFF. Together with reference TRBV18 and TRBJ2-1, the CDR3 gives the full variable domain: NAGVMQNPRHLVRRRGQEARLRCSPMKGHSHVYWYRQLPEEGLKFMVYLQKENIIDESGMPKERFSAEFPKEGPSILRIQQVVRGDSAAYFCASSPDRGRNNEQFFGPGTRLTVL.

The chain is built from TRBV3-1 (or the pseudogene TRBV3-2) and TRBJ2-3; 7 positions agree with TRBD2. The CDR3 sequence is 18 residues long. From germline, CDR1 is LGHDT and CDR2 YNNKEL (reference sequence). J gave up 3 bases and V 1 base, and 13 bases lay outside the gene matches. CDR3 in DNA: TGTGCCAGCAGCCAAGCCAAGCGCGGGAGTTTACGGACAGATACGCAGTATTTT. Translation: CASSQAKRGSLRTDTQYF.

The chain is built from TRBV6-2 or TRBV6-3 and TRBJ1-5; TRBD1 agrees at 7 bases. The J segment lost 7 bases and the V segment lost 1 base, leaving 4 bases of the junction unmatched. This CDR3 region has 14 residues. CDR1 and CDR2 (germline): MNHEY, SVGEGT. The CDR3 is CASSYYGGGQPQHF. The CDR3 bases are TGTGCCAGCAGTTACTACGGAGGGGGCCAGCCCCAGCATTTT.

V is TRBV27 and J is TRBJ1-4, with TRBD1 matching 11 bases. Looked up from germline, CDR1 is MNHEY and CDR2 is SMNVEV (reference sequence). Trimming took 3 bases from V and 4 from J; bases not matched to a gene: 1. This CDR3 has 15 residues. CDR3 DNA sequence: TGTGCCAGCAGTTTCGGGACAGGGGGTAATGAAAAACTGTTTTTT. This sequence encodes CASSFGTGGNEKLFF.

J is TRBJ1-1 and V is TRBV6-6; TRBD1 matches at 9 bases. The CDR3 is 13 amino acids. The trim removed 6 bases at V and 5 bases at J, leaving 4 bases unmatched. Germline V gene sequence: CDR1 MNHNY, CDR2 SVGAGI (reference sequence). Here the CDR3 DNA reads TGTGCCAGCAGCCAACAGGGGGCAACTGAAGCTTTCTTT. Translation: CASSQQGATEAFF.

V and J are TRBV11-2 and TRBJ2-1; 9 nucleotides agree with TRBD2. Germline V gene data show CDR1 as SGHAT and CDR2 as FQNNGV. J gave up 9 bases and V 1 base, and 4 bases lay outside the gene matches. The length of the CDR3 is 14 residues. For the CDR3, the DNA is TGTGCCAGCAGCTTAGCCGCGGGAGGGGGTGAGCAGTTCTTC. Translation: CASSLAAGGGEQFF.

This chain connects TRBV4-3 to TRBJ2-7; possible D gene TRBD1, 5 bases. Trimming stripped 1 base from V and 3 bases from J, with 13 bases between. The CDR3 runs to 15 residues. Germline V gene lookup returns CDR1 LGHNA and CDR2 YSLEER. The DNA for the CDR3 is TGCGCCAGCAGCCAAGGACAGCAAGCCCTCTACGAGCAGTACTTC. Its translation is CASSQGQQALYEQYF.

The chain is built from TRBV5-6 and TRBJ2-1; 10 bases fit TRBD2. V was pared by 5 bases and J by 1 base, with 6 bases of the junction left unmatched. Looked up from germline, CDR1 is SGHDT and CDR2 is YYEEEE. This CDR3 has 16 residues. Here the CDR3 DNA reads TGTGCCAGCAGGGCGACTAGCGGGTTTTCCTACAATGAGCAGTTCTTC. This gives the protein CASRATSGFSYNEQFF.

This chain uses TRBV7-2 with TRBJ1-1, with D possibly matching TRBD1 (5 bases). Germline V gene lookup returns CDR1 SGHTA and CDR2 FQGNSA. CDR3 length: 15 residues. V was cut by 5 bases and J by 3 bases, with 16 bases left in between. This chain's CDR3 is CASSDLLGGDTEAFF. CDR3 sequence (DNA): TGTGCCAGCAGCGACCTGTTGGGGGGGGACACTGAAGCTTTCTTT. The full variable domain, completed using reference TRBV7-2 and TRBJ1-1, is GAGVSQSPSNKVTEKGKDVELRCDPISGHTALYWYRQSLGQGLEFLIYFQGNSAPDKSGLPSDRFSAERTGGSVSTLTIQRTQQEDSAVYLCASSDLLGGDTEAFFGQGTRLTVV.

The chain links TRBV5-6 to TRBJ2-1; D unresolved. CDR1 is SGHDT, CDR2 YYEEEE, per germline. V was trimmed by 1 base and J by 9 bases, leaving 5 bases between them. This CDR3 is built from 11 residues. Written as DNA, the CDR3 is TGTGCCAGCAGCTTGTCCGTTGAGCAGTTCTTC. Its protein is CASSLSVEQFF.

The chain is built from TRBV20-1 and TRBJ2-7; D is unclear. CDR3 length equals 10 residues. V gave up 3 bases and J gave up 7 bases, with 7 bases separating them. Germline V CDR1 and CDR2: DFQATT, SNEGSKA (reference sequence). This CDR3 is CSASLLEQYF. The CDR3 region has the DNA TGCAGTGCTAGCCTGTTAGAGCAGTACTTC.

V gene TRBV3-1 (or the pseudogene TRBV3-2) combines with J gene TRBJ1-4, with D perhaps matching TRBD1 (5 bases). Trimming removed 3 bases from V and 3 bases from J, with 11 bases in between. Germline V gives CDR1 LGHDT, CDR2 YNNKEL (reference sequence). The CDR3 covers 15 residues. The CDR3 sequence is CASSQWVGANEKLFF. As DNA, the CDR3 is TGTGCCAGCAGCCAGTGGGTAGGGGCTAATGAAAAACTGTTTTTT.

The V call is TRBV29-1, the J call TRBJ1-4, with TRBD1 matching over 12 bases. The CDR3 has 16 residues. Germline CDR1 and CDR2: SQVTM and ANQGSEA. J lost 7 bases, V lost 4 bases, and 10 bases had no gene match. The CDR3 region is CSVAGTGGSGSEKLFF. CDR3 sequence (DNA): TGCAGCGTTGCCGGGACAGGGGGCAGCGGTAGTGAAAAACTGTTTTTT.

DNA of the CDR3: TGTGCCAGCAGCTTGCGGGGGGGCAACCTGGAGACCCAGTACTTC. Translating gives CASSLRGGNLETQYF. The rearrangement uses TRBV9 and TRBJ2-5; 9 bases agree with TRBD2. Germline-derived CDR1 and CDR2 are SGDLS and YYNGEE. The CDR3 has 15 amino acids. The ends lost 4 bases at V and 5 bases at J; junction bases unmatched: 9.

The rearrangement uses TRBV5-1 and TRBJ2-3; TRBD2 matches 8 bases. CDR3 length: 14 amino acids. Unmatched junction bases numbered 1, after V lost 0 bases and J lost 4 bases. Germline CDR1 is SGHRS and CDR2 is YFSETQ. The CDR3 sequence: CASSLGREADTQYF. CDR3 nucleotides: TGCGCCAGCAGCTTGGGGCGGGAGGCAGATACGCAGTATTTT.

The J gene is TRBJ2-3, the V gene TRBV29-1; 11 bases are a match to TRBD2. V was pared by 6 bases and J by 0 bases, with 5 bases of the junction left unmatched. The CDR3 is made up of 15 amino acids. Germline V gene data show CDR1 as SQVTM and CDR2 as ANQGSEA. The CDR3 region is CSVGTSGSSTDTQYF. The DNA of the CDR3 is TGCAGCGTAGGGACTAGCGGTTCTAGCACAGATACGCAGTATTTT.

The rearrangement links TRBV7-2 to TRBJ2-1; D is ambiguous. Germline assignment: CDR1 SGHTA and CDR2 FQGNSA. Trimming removed 4 bases from V and 14 bases from J, with 21 bases in between. CDR3 size: 14 residues. CDR3 protein: CASSSYQRRRSEFF. CDR3 DNA: TGTGCCAGCAGCTCGTATCAGCGCCGTCGTTCGGAGTTCTTC.

This chain links TRBV27 with TRBJ2-1, with 10 bases that match TRBD2. This CDR3 has 13 amino acids. In germline, CDR1 is MNHEY, CDR2 SMNVEV (reference sequence). V lost 8 bases to trimming and J lost 9 bases; unmatched junction nucleotides: 7. The CDR3 spells CASGLAGEGEQFF. The CDR3 DNA follows: TGTGCCAGCGGCCTAGCGGGGGAGGGTGAGCAGTTCTTC.

The chain has TRBV6-5 and TRBJ2-7; 9 nucleotides match TRBD2. The germline V gene encodes CDR1 MNHEY and CDR2 SVGAGI. V lost 0 bases and J lost 4; bases outside the gene matches: 4. This CDR3 has 15 residues. CDR3 coding DNA: TGTGCCAGCAGTTACTCCGCGGGGGGGCTATACGAGCAGTACTTC. It is translated as CASSYSAGGLYEQYF.

The genes are TRBV5-1 and TRBJ1-1; TRBD1 agrees at 8 bases. Germline loops: CDR1 SGHRS, CDR2 YFSETQ. This CDR3 region has 17 residues. The junction had 9 bases not matched to a gene; V was cut back by 2 bases and J by 0 bases. The CDR3, as DNA: TGCGCCAGCAGCTTAGTCTCGTGGGGACAGGTGAACACTGAAGCTTTCTTT. Its protein product is CASSLVSWGQVNTEAFF.

This rearrangement joins TRBV6-6 to TRBJ1-5; TRBD1 is a possible D gene (5 bases). Germline CDR1 and CDR2: MNHNY and SVGAGI (reference sequence). CDR3 length: 18 amino acids. The V and J ends lost 5 bases and 5 bases respectively, with 25 bases between them. The CDR3 DNA reads TGTGCCAGCAGTCCAAACCCCTTCGGGGATACGGGGGATCAGCCCCAGCATTTT. Its protein is CASSPNPFGDTGDQPQHF.

This clone was seen a single time. This sequence joins TRBV7-2 and TRBJ2-3; 9 positions match TRBD2. Germline V gene sequence: CDR1 SGHTA, CDR2 FQGNSA. The CDR3 has 15 amino acids. The ends lost 5 bases at V and 3 bases at J; junction bases unmatched: 6. The CDR3 DNA follows: TGTGCCAGCAGCCCCTGGACTAGCGCGACAGATACGCAGTATTTT. Its translation is CASSPWTSATDTQYF.

The V gene is TRBV9, the J gene TRBJ2-2; no definite D call. Between the trimmed V and J ends, which lost 0 bases and 2 bases, there was a span of 5 bases. Germline V gene lookup returns CDR1 SGDLS and CDR2 YYNGEE. This CDR3 has 14 amino acids. In DNA, the CDR3 is TGTGCCAGCAGCGTAGCCCTCAACACCGGGGAGCTGTTTTTT. Amino acids: CASSVALNTGELFF.

The chain is built from TRBV9 and TRBJ1-2; a weak D match, TRBD1 (6 bases). V lost 5 bases and J lost 8, with 16 bases in between. CDR3 length equals 13 residues. CDR1 and CDR2 from the germline V gene are SGDLS and YYNGEE. The CDR3 DNA sequence: TGTGCCAGCAGGCCCACAGGGATCGGGGGCTACACCTTC. Its translation: CASRPTGIGGYTF.

The chain has TRBV5-1 and TRBJ2-1; 8 bases map to TRBD2. V shed 0 bases, J shed 7 bases, and the junction held 6 bases outside the gene matches. From germline, CDR1 is SGHRS and CDR2 YFSETQ. This CDR3 is built from 15 residues. Here the CDR3 DNA reads TGCGCCAGCAGCTTGGGGGCTAGCGGGCCTAATGAGCAGTTCTTC. It yields the protein CASSLGASGPNEQFF.